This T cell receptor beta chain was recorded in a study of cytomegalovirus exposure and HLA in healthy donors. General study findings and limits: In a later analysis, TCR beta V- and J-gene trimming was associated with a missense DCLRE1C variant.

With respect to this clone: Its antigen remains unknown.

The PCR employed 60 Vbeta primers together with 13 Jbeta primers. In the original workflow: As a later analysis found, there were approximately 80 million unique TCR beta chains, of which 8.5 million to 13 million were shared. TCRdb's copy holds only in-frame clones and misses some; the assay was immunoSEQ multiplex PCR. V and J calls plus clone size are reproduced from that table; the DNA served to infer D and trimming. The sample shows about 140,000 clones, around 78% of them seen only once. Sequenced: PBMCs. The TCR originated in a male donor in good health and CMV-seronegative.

CDR3 nucleotide sequence: TGTGCCAGCAGCTTAGTTTTCGACAGGGGGCGGGTGTGGGAGACCCAGTACTTC. Residues: CASSLVFDRGRVWETQYF. This rearrangement joins TRBV7-2 to TRBJ2-5; 10 bases line up with TRBD1. The CDR3 sequence is 18 residues long. The V and J ends lost 1 base and 5 bases, in that order; junction bases with no gene match: 13. Germline V gives CDR1 SGHTA, CDR2 FQGNSA.